The subject of this entry is one T cell receptor beta chain. Its target is not known. CDR1 and CDR2 (germline): SNHLY, FYNNEI. V was cut by 1 base and J by 5 bases, with 14 bases left in between. The length of the CDR3 is 15 residues. TCRdb keeps only in-frame clones here, not all; method: immunoSEQ multiplex PCR. The sample has around 1.4 million clones, around 98.5% seen once; the top ten hold about 0.35%. This record comes from a study of shared clonotypes between healthy human individuals. Study-wide findings and caveats: Donors were few, which limited the genetic and exposure-history diversity represented.

Every contributor of samples was a Caucasian grown-up residing in Nashville, Tennessee. The clonotype originates from a man between 25 and 39 years old in good health. The chain has TRBV2 and TRBJ1-1; D is perhaps TRBD1 (6 bases). The specimen sequenced was naive CD4+ T cells sorted from blood. The subset denotes: CD45RA+ positively selected. This chain's CDR3 is CASSEDLTGRTEAFF. CDR3 DNA sequence: TGTGCCAGCAGTGAAGACCTTACAGGGCGAACTGAAGCTTTCTTT.